The present TCR beta chain was sequenced within a study of blood T cells in healthy people across ages (dated by TCRdb to between 2014 and 2017). Turning to the overall study: In model experiments, template switching captured about one uniquely barcoded TCR beta cDNA molecule for every two T cells. To track age-related changes in TCR beta repertoire diversity, the study relied on deep sequencing normalized with unique cDNA molecular identifiers. Two additional independent replicas of 1 million unique cDNA reads from the same blood draw were analyzed for two donors (one aged 18 to 29 and one aged 80 or older). Four age groups were formed from the donors: young (average 16 years), middle-aged (approximately 39), aged (roughly 59) and long-lived (82). To avoid experimental bias, donors of different ages were randomly spread across the sequencing lanes. The paper's findings and limits, for the study overall: Donor CMV infection status was unknown, potentially confounding age-related changes in expanded clonotypes. Conclusive comparison of naive and antigen-experienced compartments was prevented by the profiling of bulk unsorted PBMCs. Compared with the aged group, the long-lived group had more naive CD4+ T cells, fewer expanded clones and increased TCR diversity, suggesting age selection. As age increased, observed TCR beta diversity per million T cells dropped in a roughly linear way, and a significant reduction was already evident by age about 40. Observed TCR beta diversity correlated strongly with the percentage of naive T cells measured by flow cytometry. Estimates of total diversity from one million sequenced T cells were regarded as lower bounds and underestimates.

Systemically healthy Caucasian individuals from Russia, around 38 in total and aged roughly 6 to 100 years, were included as donors. Each donor gave 8 to 10 milliliters of peripheral blood, collected into EDTA-treated Vacutainer tubes. Ficoll-Paque density-gradient centrifugation was used to isolate PBMCs, with at least 7 million obtained per sample. Trizol reagent was used to extract total RNA from PBMCs, with at least 5 micrograms per sample. For every donor, an aliquot of PBMCs went through flow cytometry to measure the percentages of naive CD45RAhigh/CD27high T cells. About this clonotype: Its antigen is unknown. Nothing much larger sits one base from this clone, and base qualities are not available.

There are 15 amino acids in the CDR3, from cysteine to phenylalanine inclusive. The DNA shown is the 45-base CDR3, in frame from base 1. V lost 2 bases and J lost 0 bases; the stretch between them is 11 bases long. The germline V gene specifies MNHEY as CDR1 and SVGEGT as CDR2. The receptor library was made with 5' RACE. The instrument given in TCRdb is Illumina HiSeq 2500. A second PCR of roughly 7 to 11 cycles was run with a J-beta primer mix and a sample-barcoded 5' primer. A unique molecular identifier was introduced onto each TCR beta cDNA molecule by a template-switch 5' adaptor carrying 12 random nucleotides. Each sample yielded at least 3 million CDR3-containing paired-end reads. First-strand cDNA synthesis was performed from all RNA using the Mint cDNA synthesis kit, with priming by a TRBC-specific oligonucleotide. After uracil-DNA glycosylase treatment, a first 18-cycle PCR used universal primers M1SS and BC2_uni_R on all cDNA. Regarding the original processing steps: For normalization, 1 million high-quality reads, each with a distinct molecular identifier, were randomly selected from each sample. Instead of being binned into consensus sequences, reads that shared molecular identifiers were thrown out. MiTCR, with a Q25 quality threshold and the strictest error-elimination algorithm, was used for CDR3 identification, clonotype clustering and error correction. A nonparametric unseen species model with Euler transformation was used to estimate a lower bound on total TCR beta diversity. TCRdb took the public reads, trimmed them with fastp at Q25, ran MiXCR for clone calling and kept in-frame beta chains. Identical CDR3 protein sequences are pooled into one entry, listed with their most common genes and DNA. The V and J calls here are based on TCRdb, not the publication. The sample table contains 380,000 or so distinct CDR3 sequences; only one count was recorded for 50% to 60% of them. The ten largest clones add up to around 49% of the sample.

The chain employs TRBV6-2 or TRBV6-3 and TRBJ2-7; the D gene lacks a confident call. This TCR came from a man in his sixties in good health. Sequencing was done on a sample of blood. At the DNA level, the sequence is TGTGCCAGCAGTTACGGGCTAATCCCCTCCTACGAGCAGTACTTC. Protein translation: CASSYGLIPSYEQYF.